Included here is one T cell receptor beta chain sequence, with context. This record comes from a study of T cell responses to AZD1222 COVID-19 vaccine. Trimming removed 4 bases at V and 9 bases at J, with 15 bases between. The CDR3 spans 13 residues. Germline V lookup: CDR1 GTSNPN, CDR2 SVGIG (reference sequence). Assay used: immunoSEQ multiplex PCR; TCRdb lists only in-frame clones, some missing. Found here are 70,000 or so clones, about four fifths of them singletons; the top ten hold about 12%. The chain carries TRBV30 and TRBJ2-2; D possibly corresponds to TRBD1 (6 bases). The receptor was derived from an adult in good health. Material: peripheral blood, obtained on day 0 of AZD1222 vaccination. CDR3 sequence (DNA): TGTGCCTGGACACTAGGGGGTTCGCGGGAGCTGTTTTTT. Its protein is CAWTLGGSRELFF.